Listed here are 14 T cell receptor beta chains from one sample, sequenced in a study of blood T cells in healthy people across ages. It was with a sample-barcoded 5' primer and a J-beta primer mix that a second PCR of roughly 7 to 12 cycles was run. From the 5' RACE reads, TCRdb called clonotypes with MiXCR, one entry per CDR3 protein. The sample includes more than 1.4 million distinct CDR3 sequences, roughly 45% of them seen just once. Sequenced input: blood. The receptors come from a woman aged 18-29 years in good health.

The chain employs TRBV18 and TRBJ2-7; 9 bases fit TRBD2. The length of the CDR3 is 15 residues. J lost 7 bases, V lost 5 bases, and 12 bases had no gene match. The germline V gene encodes CDR1 KGHSH and CDR2 LQKENI. The CDR3 reads CASSTSGRPFYEQYF. The CDR3 coding sequence is TGTGCCAGCTCAACAAGCGGGAGGCCCTTCTATGAGCAGTACTTC. Filled out from reference TRBV18 and TRBJ2-7, the complete variable domain reads NAGVMQNPRHLVRRRGQEARLRCSPMKGHSHVYWYRQLPEEGLKFMVYLQKENIIDESGMPKERFSAEFPKEGPSILRIQQVVRGDSAAYFCASSTSGRPFYEQYFGPGTRLTVT.

The chain uses TRBV4-1 and TRBJ2-7; D remains unclear. With 5 bases removed from V and 6 bases from J, the gap between germline ends came to 2 bases. This CDR3 has 9 amino acids. CDR1 is MGHRA, CDR2 YSYEKL, per germline. The chain's CDR3 is CASSFEQYF. For the CDR3, the DNA is TGCGCCAGCAGCTTCGAGCAGTACTTC.

The sample holds a few counts of this clonotype. The J gene is TRBJ1-1, the V gene TRBV6-1, with unresolved D. This CDR3 is 13 amino acids long. The V gene's germline CDR1 is MNHNS and CDR2 SASEGT. V dropped 7 bases and J dropped 2 bases, with 11 bases sitting between them. In nucleotides, the CDR3 is TGTGCCAGCATTCCGACGGGTAACACTGAAGCTTTCTTT. Amino acid sequence: CASIPTGNTEAFF.

This clonotype has a handful of counts. The chain is built from TRBV5-1 and TRBJ2-1; TRBD2 matches 7 bases. The germline V gene has CDR1 SGHRS and CDR2 YFSETQ. CDR3 length: 17 amino acids. Trimming cost V 1 base and J 1 base; bases outside gene matches: 8. The CDR3, as DNA: TGCGCCAGCAGCTTGATATATAGCGGGTCTTCCTACAATGAGCAGTTCTTC. Protein product: CASSLIYSGSSYNEQFF. Combining the CDR3 with reference TRBV5-1 and TRBJ2-1 gives the whole variable domain KAGVTQTPRYLIKTRGQQVTLSCSPISGHRSVSWYQQTPGQGLQFLFEYFSETQRNKGNFPGRFSGRQFSNSRSEMNVSTLELGDSALYLCASSLIYSGSSYNEQFFGPGTRLTVL.

The chain employs TRBV28 and TRBJ2-7, with TRBD1 identical over 12 bases. This CDR3 has 15 residues. J was trimmed by 7 bases and V by 5 bases; bases with no gene match: 9. The germline V gene encodes CDR1 MDHEN and CDR2 SYDVKM. The CDR3 nucleotides are TGTGCCAGCAGTCCGGGGGACAGGGGGCAAGGGGAGCAGTACTTC. This sequence encodes CASSPGDRGQGEQYF.

In this sample, this clonotype turned up a few times. J is TRBJ2-3 and V is TRBV20-1; D perhaps matches TRBD2 (6 bases). CDR1 and CDR2 (germline): DFQATT, SNEGSKA (reference sequence). This CDR3 has 13 amino acids. This CDR3 is CKLGLAGTDTQYF. The CDR3 DNA sequence: TGCAAACTGGGACTGGCGGGCACAGATACGCAGTATTTT.

The chain carries TRBV11-2 and TRBJ2-7; D not certain. The germline gives CDR1 SGHAT, CDR2 FQNNGV. The CDR3 is made up of 14 amino acids. V was cut by 2 bases and J by 0 bases, with 8 bases left in between. The CDR3: CASSLYPDSYEQYF. CDR3 coding DNA: TGTGCCAGCAGCTTATACCCGGACTCCTACGAGCAGTACTTC. The full variable domain, its missing parts supplied by reference TRBV11-2 and TRBJ2-7, is EAGVAQSPRYKIIEKRQSVAFWCNPISGHATLYWYQQILGQGPKLLIQFQNNGVVDDSQLPKDRFSAERLKGVDSTLKIQPAKLEDSAVYLCASSLYPDSYEQYFGPGTRLTVT.

This clonotype was seen only a few times. The chain is built from TRBV9 and TRBJ2-1; TRBD1 agrees at 7 bases. V dropped 3 bases and J dropped 2; count of bases not matched to a gene: 5. The CDR3 is 15 amino acids. Germline V gene sequence: CDR1 SGDLS, CDR2 YYNGEE. The CDR3 DNA is TGTGCCAGCAGCGCGACAGGGCAACCCTACAATGAGCAGTTCTTC. Translated: CASSATGQPYNEQFF.

This clonotype appeared a few times. The chain couples TRBV10-3 to TRBJ1-2, with a weak D call TRBD1 (5 bases). V lost 2 bases to trimming and J lost 8 bases, with 15 bases between them. The CDR3 is 14 residues long. Germline assignment: CDR1 ENHRY and CDR2 SYGVKD. The CDR3 is CAISEMGRAAGYTF. In DNA, the CDR3 is TGTGCCATCAGTGAGATGGGCAGGGCGGCGGGCTACACCTTC.

The rearrangement uses TRBV20-1 and TRBJ2-3; D may be TRBD1 (6 bases). The CDR3 is 17 amino acids. The ends were cut back, 0 bases at V and 0 bases at J, with 16 bases in the middle. CDR1 is DFQATT, CDR2 SNEGSKA, per germline (reference sequence). CDR3 sequence: CSARDGRVQGSTDTQYF. CDR3 sequence (DNA): TGCAGTGCTAGAGATGGGAGAGTACAGGGCAGCACAGATACGCAGTATTTT.

Turning to this clonotype: Germline and junction disagree at one end, which may indicate a read error. The rearrangement links TRBV5-1 to TRBJ2-1; 8 nucleotides match TRBD2. CDR1 is SGHRS, CDR2 YFSETQ, per germline. There are 14 residues in the CDR3. This chain's CDR3 is CATSGGGPYNEQFF. DNA for the CDR3: TGCGCCACCAGCGGCGGGGGGCCGTACAATGAGCAGTTCTTC.

The chain couples TRBV20-1 to TRBJ2-1; 9 nucleotides agree with TRBD2. The CDR3 totals 15 residues. The V gene end was trimmed by 3 bases and the J gene end by 6 bases; junction bases not matched to a gene: 9. Germline CDR1 DFQATT, CDR2 SNEGSKA (reference sequence). The CDR3 loop reads CSARTTGGGANEQFF. The CDR3 DNA reads as TGCAGTGCTAGGACCACTGGCGGGGGGGCCAATGAGCAGTTCTTC.

The chain carries TRBV9 and TRBJ2-5, with D uncertain. The germline V gene encodes CDR1 SGDLS and CDR2 YYNGEE. V gave up 3 bases and J gave up 1 base, with 10 bases separating them. This CDR3 is 14 amino acids long. CDR3 protein: CASSAEGGQETQYF. For the CDR3, the DNA is TGTGCCAGCAGCGCCGAAGGCGGCCAAGAGACCCAGTACTTC.

This clonotype appeared a few times. The genes are TRBV7-9 and TRBJ2-7, with a possible D match to TRBD2 (5 bases). The length of the CDR3 is 13 residues. Germline CDR1 is SEHNR and CDR2 is FQNEAQ (reference sequence). V dropped 2 bases and J dropped 6 bases, with 11 bases sitting between them. CDR3 DNA sequence: TGTGCCAGCAGCTTATTACCTAGCCCCGAGCAGTACTTC. This encodes CASSLLPSPEQYF.